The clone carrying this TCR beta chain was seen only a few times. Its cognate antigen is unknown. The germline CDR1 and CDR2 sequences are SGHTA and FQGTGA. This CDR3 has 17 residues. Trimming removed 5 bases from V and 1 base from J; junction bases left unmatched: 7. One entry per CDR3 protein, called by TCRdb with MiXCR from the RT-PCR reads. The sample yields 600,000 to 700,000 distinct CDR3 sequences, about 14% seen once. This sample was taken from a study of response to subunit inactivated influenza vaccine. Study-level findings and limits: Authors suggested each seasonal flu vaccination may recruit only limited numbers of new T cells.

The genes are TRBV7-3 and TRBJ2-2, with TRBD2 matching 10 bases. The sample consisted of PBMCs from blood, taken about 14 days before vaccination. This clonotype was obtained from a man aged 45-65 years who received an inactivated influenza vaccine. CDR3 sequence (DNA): TGTGCCAGCAGCCCCAATCGACTAGCGGGGAACACCGGGGAGCTGTTTTTT. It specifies CASSPNRLAGNTGELFF.